This passage covers 17 T cell receptor beta chains from one sample sequenced in a study of chemoradiotherapy in HPV16-positive cancers. Method: immunoSEQ multiplex PCR; TCRdb's copy keeps in-frame clones and lacks some. The sample has about 24,000 clones; more than 90% are singletons. The sample here was blood, taken from a patient who underwent chemoradiotherapy. The receptors stem from a human donor with HPV-associated anogenital cancer.

The chain uses TRBV5-1 and TRBJ2-3; a weak D match, TRBD2 (6 bases). CDR1 is SGHRS and CDR2 is YFSETQ in the germline V gene. The CDR3 has 15 amino acids. V lost 7 bases to trimming and J lost 0 bases, with 15 bases between them. The CDR3 DNA follows: TGCGCCAGCTGGAACCCCGGGGGAAGCACAGATACGCAGTATTTT. Translation: CASWNPGGSTDTQYF.

This clone has only a few counts. This chain connects TRBV7-9 to TRBJ2-1; possible D gene TRBD2, 5 bases. The CDR3 runs 17 residues. Germline V CDR1 and CDR2: SEHNR, FQNEAQ (reference sequence). V was cut by 0 bases and J by 0 bases, with 12 bases left in between. The CDR3 spells CASSLAYGESSYNEQFF. For the CDR3, the DNA is TGTGCCAGCAGCTTAGCCTACGGGGAGAGCTCCTACAATGAGCAGTTCTTC.

This chain links TRBV7-6 with TRBJ2-5, with 8 bases fitting TRBD1. Per the germline V gene, CDR1 is SGHVS and CDR2 is FNYEAQ. V lost 5 bases to trimming and J lost 3 bases; unmatched junction nucleotides: 8. The CDR3 consists of 15 residues. The CDR3 here is CASSDNTGGKETQYF. The CDR3 DNA follows: TGTGCCAGCAGCGACAACACAGGGGGGAAAGAGACCCAGTACTTC.

J is TRBJ1-2 and V is TRBV4-2, with D possibly TRBD1 on 6 matching bases. The V end was cut by 0 bases, the J end by 5 bases, with 19 bases between. Per germline, CDR1 LGHNA and CDR2 YNFKEQ. The CDR3 sequence is 17 residues long. This CDR3 is CASSQDLGGTPGYGYTF. In DNA, the CDR3 is TGTGCCAGCAGCCAAGATCTAGGGGGGACGCCTGGGTATGGCTACACCTTC.

This chain joins TRBV14 and TRBJ1-1; no clear D. V was cut by 0 bases and J by 11 bases, with 19 bases left in between. The CDR3 is made up of 15 amino acids. Looked up from germline, CDR1 is SGHDN and CDR2 is FVKESK. As DNA, the CDR3 is TGTGCCAGCAGCCAAGATTCGGACGGCTTTTTGAAGGCTTTCTTT. This codes for CASSQDSDGFLKAFF.

This sequence joins TRBV5-1 and TRBJ1-2, with a weak D call TRBD1 (5 bases). This CDR3 has 13 residues. V was cut by 4 bases and J by 4 bases, with 11 bases left in between. In germline, CDR1 is SGHRS, CDR2 YFSETQ. The CDR3 region has the DNA TGCGCCAGCAGCCAAGGACAAAGCTATGGCTACACCTTC. It encodes CASSQGQSYGYTF.

The chain combines TRBV27 with TRBJ2-7, with unresolved D. Germline V gene lookup returns CDR1 MNHEY and CDR2 SMNVEV (reference sequence). The CDR3 runs 13 residues. Trimming stripped 4 bases from V and 3 bases from J, with 10 bases between. CDR3 in amino acids: CASSYGDLYEQYF. CDR3 in DNA: TGTGCCAGCAGTTACGGAGACCTCTACGAGCAGTACTTC.

This chain uses TRBV5-6 with TRBJ2-2, with D tentatively TRBD1 (6 bases). Germline values: CDR1 SGHDT, CDR2 YYEEEE. V gave up 5 bases and J gave up 0 bases, with 14 bases separating them. The CDR3 spans 16 residues. The CDR3: CASRPGHLTNTGELFF. In DNA form, the CDR3 reads TGTGCCAGCAGACCGGGACACCTTACGAACACCGGGGAGCTGTTTTTT.

This sequence joins TRBV4-1 and TRBJ1-4; TRBD1 might be the D (6 bases). The length of the CDR3 is 13 residues. In germline, CDR1 is MGHRA, CDR2 YSYEKL. Trimming pared 3 bases from V and 15 bases from J, leaving 17 bases between. CDR3 in amino acids: CASSHLQGRELFF. CDR3 bases: TGCGCCAGCAGCCATTTACAGGGACGGGAGTTGTTTTTT.

This chain uses TRBV5-4 with TRBJ2-6; the match to TRBD2 covers 11 bases. V shed 4 bases and J 0 bases; nucleotides not matched to a gene: 6. Germline values: CDR1 SGHNT, CDR2 YYREEE (reference sequence). The CDR3 length is 18 residues. For the CDR3, the DNA is TGTGCCAGCAGCGCGGGACTAGCGGACCCCTCTGGGGCCAACGTCCTGACTTTC. The encoded protein is CASSAGLADPSGANVLTF.

CDR3: CASSEAGVASTGELFF. CDR3 coding DNA: TGTGCCAGCAGTGAGGCAGGGGTCGCTTCCACCGGGGAGCTGTTTTTT. The chain joins TRBV2 to TRBJ2-2; TRBD1 is a possible D gene (6 bases). V shed 3 bases and J shed 4 bases, with 15 bases lying between them. The CDR3 runs 16 residues. Germline V CDR1 and CDR2: SNHLY, FYNNEI.

This clone was seen a single time. This chain uses TRBV28 with TRBJ2-3; possibly TRBD2 for D (7 bases). Germline V gene sequence: CDR1 MDHEN, CDR2 SYDVKM. This CDR3 has 13 amino acids. Deletions cut 7 bases from V and 2 bases from J, with 10 bases between. CDR3 in amino acids: CASTAGATDTQYF. The CDR3 nucleotides read TGTGCCAGCACCGCGGGGGCCACAGATACGCAGTATTTT. The variable domain in full, with the rest retrieved from reference TRBV28 and TRBJ2-3, is DVKVTQSSRYLVKRTGEKVFLECVQDMDHENMFWYRQDPGLGLRLIYFSYDVKMKEKGDIPEGYSVSREKKERFSLILESASTNQTSMYLCASTAGATDTQYFGPGTRLTVL.

This clone was picked up one time. The chain has TRBV23-1 and TRBJ1-4; the D is unclear. TRBV23-1 qualifies as an ORF whose function is uncertain. This CDR3 spans 13 amino acids. V was clipped by 4 bases and J by 4 bases, with 7 bases between them. This CDR3 reads CASSPQRNEKLFF. The CDR3 nucleotides read TGCGCCAGCAGTCCCCAGCGTAATGAAAAACTGTTTTTT.

The chain employs TRBV4-2 and TRBJ2-7; no reliable D call. Germline values: CDR1 LGHNA, CDR2 YNFKEQ. V was pared by 0 bases and J by 0 bases, with 12 bases between. The CDR3 contains 16 residues. CDR3 region: CASSQESAVRSYEQYF. As DNA, the CDR3 is TGTGCCAGCAGCCAAGAGTCGGCAGTACGCTCCTACGAGCAGTACTTC.

The rearrangement joins TRBV7-2 to TRBJ2-7; possibly TRBD1 or TRBD2 for D (5 bases each). Trimming pared 5 bases from V and 2 bases from J, leaving 13 bases between. Per germline, CDR1 SGHTA and CDR2 FQGNSA. The CDR3 extends over 14 amino acids. The CDR3 DNA sequence: TGTGCCAGCAGCCAAGGTGGGGGACCCTACGAGCAGTACTTC. It encodes CASSQGGGPYEQYF.

This chain uses TRBV28 with TRBJ2-7, with 10 positions matching TRBD1. CDR3 length equals 14 residues. V was clipped by 3 bases and J by 6 bases; unmatched bases: 5. Per the germline V gene, CDR1 is MDHEN and CDR2 is SYDVKM. CDR3 DNA: TGTGCCAGCAGTTTGGGGACAGGGGACGGCGAGCAGTACTTC. Translated, it gives CASSLGTGDGEQYF.

This rearrangement joins TRBV5-1 to TRBJ2-1; 7 bases match TRBD2. V shed 6 bases, J shed 2 bases, and the junction held 2 bases outside the gene matches. There are 13 residues in the CDR3. Looked up from germline, CDR1 is SGHRS and CDR2 is YFSETQ. The CDR3 is CASKTSTYNEQFF. CDR3 in DNA: TGCGCCAGCAAGACTAGCACCTACAATGAGCAGTTCTTC.